This TCR beta chain was sequenced for a study of blood T cells in healthy people across ages. Study summary: When template switching was applied, about one barcoded beta molecule was captured per two T cells.

Germline assignment: CDR1 SQVTM and CDR2 ANQGSEA. The V end was cut by 3 bases, the J end by 5 bases, with 16 bases between. There are 14 residues in the CDR3. Primers used in a second PCR of roughly 6 to 11 cycles were a sample-barcoded 5' primer and a J-beta primer mix. In TCRdb, the 5' RACE reads were re-called with MiXCR into one record per CDR3 protein. The sample shows some 730,000 distinct CDR3 sequences, approximately 22% of them seen only once. Peripheral blood was drawn, around 9.4 milliliters per donor. This chain uses TRBV29-1 with TRBJ1-2, with D hard to call. Sequencing was performed on blood. The receptor was isolated from a man between 65 and 85 years old in good health. The CDR3 spells CSVESVSGYYGYTF. As DNA, the CDR3 is TGCAGCGTTGAGTCGGTTAGCGGCTATTATGGCTACACCTTC.